This T cell receptor beta chain was recovered during a study of beta chain features in type 1 diabetes. Study-level findings and limits: When Type 1 diabetes patients were examined, their TCRB CDR3s proved moderately but significantly shorter in all four CD4+ subsets.

The whole isolated RNA underwent reverse transcription, so sequencing captured expressed TCRB transcripts. Assay: immunoSEQ multiplex PCR; the TCRdb copy retains only in-frame clones and omits some. The data hold 200,000 to 250,000 clones, with about 14% observed a single time. A word on this clone: Its specificity is not known.

This CDR3 has 14 amino acids. V lost 5 bases and J lost 2, with 10 bases in between. Germline V gene data show CDR1 as MNHNY and CDR2 as SVGAGI (reference sequence). The specimen was naive CD4+ T cells from blood. The chain couples TRBV6-6 to TRBJ1-5; D is undetermined. The origin of this receptor is a young man with type 1 diabetes. CDR3 sequence (DNA): TGTGCCAGCAGTCCCTCGGAGGGCAATCAGCCCCAGCATTTT. It yields the protein CASSPSEGNQPQHF.